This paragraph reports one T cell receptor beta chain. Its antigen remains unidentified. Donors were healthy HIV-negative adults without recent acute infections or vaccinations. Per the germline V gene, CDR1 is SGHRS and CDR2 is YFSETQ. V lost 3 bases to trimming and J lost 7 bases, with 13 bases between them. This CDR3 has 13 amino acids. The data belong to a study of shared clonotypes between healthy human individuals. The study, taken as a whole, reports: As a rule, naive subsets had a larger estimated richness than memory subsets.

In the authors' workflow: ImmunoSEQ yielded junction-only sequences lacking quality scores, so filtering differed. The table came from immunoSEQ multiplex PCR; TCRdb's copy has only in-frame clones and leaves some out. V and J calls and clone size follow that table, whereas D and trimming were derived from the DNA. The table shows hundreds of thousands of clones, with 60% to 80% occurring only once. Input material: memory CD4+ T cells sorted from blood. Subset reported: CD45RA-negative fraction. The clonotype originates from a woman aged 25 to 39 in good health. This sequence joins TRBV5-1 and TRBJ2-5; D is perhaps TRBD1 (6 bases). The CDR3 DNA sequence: TGCGCCAGCAGCTCGGACAGCGGCGGGACCCAGTACTTC. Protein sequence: CASSSDSGGTQYF.